These T cell receptor beta chains were read from a single sample in a study of response to subunit inactivated influenza vaccine. One entry per CDR3 protein, called by TCRdb with MiXCR from the RT-PCR reads. The sample shows around 200,000 distinct CDR3 sequences, approximately 15% of them seen only once. The sequencing used CD8+ T cells sorted from PBMCs, collected roughly 5 days after vaccination. Receptors originate from a man in his forties or fifties who received an inactivated influenza vaccine. The CDR3 runs from the conserved cysteine through the conserved F or W. A D gene is named only where the DNA matches it firmly. The size entry is marked missing in some rows and otherwise reads once, few, many or a size class.

TRBV6-1	TRBD2	TRBJ2-1	15	NA	CASSSLAGVLNEQFF	TGTGCCAGCAGCTCCCTAGCGGGAGTGCTCAATGAGCAGTTCTTC
TRBV20-1	NA	TRBJ2-3	11	NA	CSASEDHTQYF	TGCAGTGCTTCCGAAGATCATACGCAGTATTTT
TRBV7-9	TRBD2	TRBJ2-1	15	once	CASSFAGGSYNEQFF	TGTGCCAGCAGCTTTGCGGGAGGCTCCTACAATGAGCAGTTCTTC
TRBV6-5	NA	TRBJ2-5	15	NA	CASSYSSGQQETQYF	TGTGCCAGCAGTTACTCCTCAGGACAGCAAGAGACCCAGTACTTC
TRBV2	NA	TRBJ1-1	11	NA	CASIRSTEAFF	TGTGCCAGCATAAGGAGCACTGAAGCTTTCTTT
TRBV12-3/TRBV12-4	NA	TRBJ1-5	14	few	CASSLFGSNQPQHF	TGTGCCAGCAGTTTATTTGGGAGCAATCAGCCCCAGCATTTT
TRBV4-3	NA	TRBJ2-3	16	NA	CASSQVGLTGIDTQYF	TGCGCCAGCAGCCAAGTTGGGTTAACGGGAATAGATACGCAGTATTTT
TRBV11-2	NA	TRBJ2-5	13	NA	CASSAGQTPTQYF	TGTGCCAGCAGCGCCGGACAGACGCCAACCCAGTACTTC
TRBV11-2	TRBD2	TRBJ2-2	17	NA	CASSHPLAGLNTGELFF	TGTGCCAGCAGCCATCCCCTAGCGGGACTGAACACCGGGGAGCTGTTTTTT
TRBV4-1	NA	TRBJ2-1	14	few	CASSQVKGVYEQFF	TGCGCCAGCAGCCAAGTAAAGGGTGTGTATGAGCAGTTCTTC
TRBV7-9	NA	TRBJ2-7	15	NA	CASSTRDIRFYEQYF	TGTGCCAGCAGTACACGGGACATCCGATTCTACGAGCAGTACTTC
TRBV29-1	TRBD1	TRBJ2-7	13	few	CSVMTGGAYEQYF	TGCAGCGTCATGACAGGGGGCGCCTACGAGCAGTACTTC
TRBV10-3	NA	TRBJ1-1	14	few	CAISVGEENTEAFF	TGTGCCATCAGTGTTGGCGAGGAGAACACTGAAGCTTTCTTT
TRBV4-3	NA	TRBJ1-1	13	NA	CASSQRRGIEAFF	TGCGCCAGCAGCCAGAGGCGGGGAATTGAAGCTTTCTTT
TRBV9	NA	TRBJ1-6	14	NA	CASSVGGGDSPLHF	TGTGCCAGCAGCGTGGGGGGGGGCGATTCACCCCTCCACTTT
TRBV4-3	NA	TRBJ2-7	14	NA	CASSQAGNIYEQYF	TGCGCCAGCAGCCAAGCTGGGAATATCTACGAGCAGTACTTC
TRBV12-3/TRBV12-4	NA	TRBJ2-3	14	few	CASSARMSTDTQYF	TGTGCCAGCAGTGCGCGGATGAGCACAGATACGCAGTATTTT
TRBV7-3	TRBD2	TRBJ2-1	15	many	CASRAGTSGYNEQFF	TGTGCCAGCAGAGCCGGGACTAGCGGGTACAATGAGCAGTTCTTC
TRBV29-1	NA	TRBJ1-1	14	NA	CSVSSPDWGTEAFF	TGCAGCGTTTCGTCGCCGGACTGGGGCACTGAAGCTTTCTTT
TRBV2	NA	TRBJ2-1	13	medium-sized	CASHWTVGYEQFF	TGTGCCAGTCATTGGACAGTTGGCTATGAGCAGTTCTTC
TRBV5-6	NA	TRBJ2-2	16	NA	CASSLRRSKNTGELFF	TGTGCCAGCAGCCTCCGGAGGAGCAAGAACACCGGGGAGCTGTTTTTT
TRBV6-5	TRBD1	TRBJ1-2	17	NA	CASSYSPGTALGYGYTF	TGTGCCAGCAGTTACAGCCCCGGGACAGCGCTGGGCTATGGCTACACCTTC
TRBV10-3	NA	TRBJ1-1	20	few	CAISVNYNRHTINRNTEAFF	TGTGCCATCAGTGTAAATTATAACAGGCACACCATCAACCGGAACACTGAAGCTTTCTTT
TRBV12-3/TRBV12-4	NA	TRBJ2-3	16	few	CASSLDGVFSTDTQYF	TGTGCCAGCAGTTTAGACGGGGTTTTCAGCACAGATACGCAGTATTTT
TRBV7-8	NA	TRBJ2-1	15	NA	CASSFLASGHNEQFF	TGTGCCAGCAGCTTCTTAGCCAGCGGGCACAATGAGCAGTTCTTC
TRBV4-1	NA	TRBJ1-1	15	few	CASSQVPDTNTEAFF	TGCGCCAGCAGCCAAGTTCCGGACACGAACACTGAAGCTTTCTTT
TRBV7-8	NA	TRBJ2-1	15	NA	CASSLVLVQYNEQFF	TGTGCCAGCAGCTTAGTTCTCGTACAGTACAATGAGCAGTTCTTC
TRBV15	NA	TRBJ1-6	16	NA	CATSRDLAGVNSPLHF	TGTGCCACCAGCAGAGATTTAGCAGGGGTAAATTCACCCCTCCACTTT
TRBV6-2/TRBV6-3	TRBD1	TRBJ2-7	16	NA	CASSYSKGTGDYEQYF	TGTGCCAGCAGTTACTCGAAGGGGACAGGGGACTACGAGCAGTACTTC
TRBV11-2	NA	TRBJ2-7	16	few	CASSLERTPSPYEQYF	TGTGCCAGCAGCTTAGAACGTACACCCTCCCCTTACGAGCAGTACTTC
TRBV7-2	NA	TRBJ2-1	16	NA	CASSSRLDSVYNEQFF	TGTGCCAGCAGCTCTCGACTGGATAGCGTATACAATGAGCAGTTCTTC
TRBV19	TRBD1	TRBJ2-7	14	NA	CASSAGTVSYEQYF	TGTGCCAGTAGTGCCGGGACAGTCTCCTACGAGCAGTACTTC
TRBV7-9	TRBD1	TRBJ1-2	14	few	CASSLQGYSYGYTF	TGTGCCAGCAGCCTACAGGGGTATTCCTATGGCTACACCTTC
TRBV4-3	NA	TRBJ2-7	14	few	CASSQDGGPYEQYF	TGCGCCAGCAGCCAAGATGGGGGTCCCTACGAGCAGTACTTC
TRBV2	NA	TRBJ1-5	14	many	CASSGGEVNQPQHF	TGTGCCAGCAGTGGGGGGGAGGTTAATCAGCCCCAGCATTTT
TRBV28	NA	TRBJ2-5	14	few	CASSLTGFGETQYF	TGTGCCAGCAGCCTGACAGGATTTGGAGAGACCCAGTACTTC
TRBV9	TRBD1	TRBJ2-7	14	few	CASSMGTVSYEQYF	TGTGCCAGCAGCATGGGGACAGTCTCCTACGAGCAGTACTTC
TRBV4-3	NA	TRBJ2-1	15	few	CASSPSTGSYNEQFF	TGCGCCAGCAGCCCATCCACCGGGTCCTACAATGAGCAGTTCTTC
TRBV7-9	TRBD1	TRBJ1-1	14	NA	CASSLTGGITEAFF	TGTGCCAGCAGCTTGACAGGGGGCATCACTGAAGCTTTCTTT
TRBV12-3/TRBV12-4	TRBD1	TRBJ2-5	14	NA	CASSSTGTEETQYF	TGTGCCAGCAGTTCCACAGGGACAGAAGAGACCCAGTACTTC
TRBV7-9	NA	TRBJ2-7	13	few	CASEGGLSYEQYF	TGTGCCTCAGAAGGCGGCCTCTCCTACGAGCAGTACTTC
TRBV7-9	NA	TRBJ2-7	11	few	CASSGVGNWYF	TGTGCCAGCAGCGGGGTTGGTAATTGGTACTTC